Listed below are T cell receptor beta chains from one sample, sequenced in a study of CD8+ T cells in alopecia areata. Sequencing was performed with immunoSEQ multiplex PCR; in TCRdb, only in-frame clones are kept and a portion is missing. The table lists 93,000 or so clones, less than 70% of them singletons. The source material was CD4+ T cells sorted from blood. Receptors were obtained from a human donor in good health. Both conserved end residues are part of each CDR3. Fields, in order: D gene, J gene, clone size, V gene, CDR3 DNA, CDR3 protein. A D gene is named only where the DNA matches it firmly. Some rows mark clone size as missing; the rest say once, few, many or name a class of expanded clone.

>NA|TRBJ2-5|NA|TRBV5-1
TGCGCCAGCAGCTCGGTACAGGGACCAGAGACCCAGTACTTC
CASSSVQGPETQYF
>NA|TRBJ2-6|NA|TRBV10-3
TGTGCCATCAGTGAGTTGGGACTCGCCCACTCTGGGGCCAACGTCCTGACTTTC
CAISELGLAHSGANVLTF
>NA|TRBJ2-5|NA|TRBV4-1
TGCGCCAGCAGCCAGCGGACAAGTCAAGAGACCCAGTACTTC
CASSQRTSQETQYF
>NA|TRBJ1-4|NA|TRBV29-1
TGCAGCGTGATCGAGGTGGTGGGTGAAAAACTGTTTTTT
CSVIEVVGEKLFF
>NA|TRBJ2-1|NA|TRBV30
TGTGCCTGGAGTCCCGTATACAATGAGCAGTTCTTC
CAWSPVYNEQFF
>TRBD2|TRBJ2-3|NA|TRBV29-1
TGCAGCGTAGCGGGGGACCACACAGATACGCAGTATTTT
CSVAGDHTDTQYF
>NA|TRBJ1-1|NA|TRBV5-1
TGCGCCAGCAGCTTGGAGAGGGGCGCGGGGAGTTCGGGAGCTTTCTTT
CASSLERGAGSSGAFF
>NA|TRBJ1-6|few|TRBV6-1
TGTGCCAGCAGTGAAGAGGGTTATTCACCCCTCCACTTT
CASSEEGYSPLHF
>NA|TRBJ2-1|NA|TRBV30
TGTGCCTGGAGTGCGTACAATGAGCAGTTCTTC
CAWSAYNEQFF
>TRBD1|TRBJ1-4|NA|TRBV5-1
TGCGCCAGCAGCTGGACAGGGGACGGTGAAAAACTGTTTTTT
CASSWTGDGEKLFF
>TRBD1|TRBJ2-6|few|TRBV11-2
TGTGCCAGCAGCTTAGATTACGGACAGGCTGGGGCCAACGTCCTGACTTTC
CASSLDYGQAGANVLTF
>TRBD1|TRBJ1-3|few|TRBV30
TGTGCCTGGAGATGGACAGGTCTCTCTGGAAACACCATATATTTT
CAWRWTGLSGNTIYF
>NA|TRBJ2-5|NA|TRBV2
TGTGCCAGCAGTCCCGAACAAGAGACCCAGTACTTC
CASSPEQETQYF
>NA|TRBJ2-1|NA|TRBV2
TGTGCCACCGCAGGAGTCAATGAGCAGTTCTTC
CATAGVNEQFF
>NA|TRBJ1-5|NA|TRBV28
TGTGCCAGCAAATCAAACAGGGCGACCCAGCCCCAGCATTTT
CASKSNRATQPQHF
>NA|TRBJ1-1|NA|TRBV7-2
TGTGCCAGCAGCTTCTACCTCGTGCAGAAAGACACTGAAGCTTTCTTT
CASSFYLVQKDTEAFF
>TRBD2|TRBJ2-1|NA|TRBV5-1
TGCGCCAGCAGCTTGGGGACTAGCGGTTACAATGAGCAGTTCTTC
CASSLGTSGYNEQFF
>NA|TRBJ1-5|NA|TRBV30
TGTGCCTGGAGGGAGAGGGGGGGCGCGGACAATCAGCCCCAGCATTTT
CAWRERGGADNQPQHF
>NA|TRBJ1-1|NA|TRBV29-1
TGCAGCGTTAAACGCGTAACTGACACTGAAGCTTTCTTT
CSVKRVTDTEAFF
>NA|TRBJ2-4|NA|TRBV6-5
TGTGCCAGCATGGAATTAGCCAAAAACATTCAGTACTTC
CASMELAKNIQYF
>TRBD1|TRBJ1-2|NA|TRBV7-2
TGTGCCAGCAGCTCTGGACGGGGGACAGGGACCTATGGCTACACCTTC
CASSSGRGTGTYGYTF
>TRBD1|TRBJ2-3|NA|TRBV29-1
TGCAGCGTTGAGACGACAGGGAGCACAGATACGCAGTATTTT
CSVETTGSTDTQYF
>TRBD1|TRBJ1-2|few|TRBV7-2
TGTGCCAGCAGCCCGGGACAGGGTAGCTACACCTTC
CASSPGQGSYTF
>NA|TRBJ2-3|NA|TRBV11-2
TGTGCCAGCAGCTTAGAGGATAAGAGATTGGGCACAGATACGCAGTATTTT
CASSLEDKRLGTDTQYF
>NA|TRBJ1-6|NA|TRBV7-2
TGTGCCAGCAGCCTCAGGCAGCAGGATAATTCACCCCTCCACTTT
CASSLRQQDNSPLHF
>TRBD2|TRBJ2-3|few|TRBV29-1
TGCAGCGTTGGTTCCAGCGGGGGGCGCAGCAAGGATACGCAGTATTTT
CSVGSSGGRSKDTQYF
>NA|TRBJ1-2|NA|TRBV6-6
TGTGCCAGCAGTTACCGCCAGGACCCTGGGGACTATGGCTACACCTTC
CASSYRQDPGDYGYTF
>TRBD1|TRBJ1-2|NA|TRBV7-2
TGTGCCAGCAGCTTAGGGACAGGGTCCTATGGCTACACCTTC
CASSLGTGSYGYTF
>TRBD1|TRBJ2-5|NA|TRBV7-2
TGTGCCAGCAGCCCACAGCCTGGGACAGGGGGACAGACCCAGTACTTC
CASSPQPGTGGQTQYF
>NA|TRBJ2-5|NA|TRBV29-1
TGCAGCGTTGAACGTGACAGCCTTGGGTTGACCCAGTACTTC
CSVERDSLGLTQYF
>NA|TRBJ2-1|NA|TRBV29-1
TGCAGCGTTGGAGGGTGGGATGAGCAGTTCTTC
CSVGGWDEQFF
>NA|TRBJ1-6|NA|TRBV2
TGTGCCAGCAGGAATTCAGGAAGTTCACCCCTCCACTTT
CASRNSGSSPLHF
>NA|TRBJ2-3|few|TRBV28
TGTGCCAGCAGGAGGACTAGCACAGATACGCAGTATTTT
CASRRTSTDTQYF
>NA|TRBJ2-5|NA|TRBV29-1
TGCAGCGGTAAGGACAGAGGACGATTCGAGACCCAGTACTTC
CSGKDRGRFETQYF
>NA|TRBJ2-5|once|TRBV6-6
TGTGCCAGCAGTAACGCCGGCCGCGGGATCGGAGAGACCCAGTACTTC
CASSNAGRGIGETQYF
>NA|TRBJ2-5|NA|TRBV9
TGTGCCAGCAGCCCCTGGAATCAAGAGACCCAGTACTTC
CASSPWNQETQYF
>NA|TRBJ2-3|few|TRBV2
TGTGCCAGCAGTGGCTACACAGATACGCAGTATTTT
CASSGYTDTQYF
>NA|TRBJ2-7|NA|TRBV4-2
TGTGCCAGCAGCCAAGACCGCCTGGCTCGCTACGAGCAGTACTTC
CASSQDRLARYEQYF
>NA|TRBJ2-5|NA|TRBV5-1
TGCGCCAGCAGCTTGGGTCAGAAACAAGAGACCCAGTACTTC
CASSLGQKQETQYF
>NA|TRBJ1-2|NA|TRBV5-4
TGTGCCAGCAGCTTGGCTGGGGACGGGCTCTATGGCTACACCTTC
CASSLAGDGLYGYTF
>NA|TRBJ2-5|few|TRBV29-1
TGCAGCGTTGTTCGAGCAGGGACCGGAGAGACCCAGTACTTC
CSVVRAGTGETQYF
>NA|TRBJ2-5|few|TRBV29-1
TGCAGCGTTCGCCGACAGCAAGAGACCCAGTACTTC
CSVRRQQETQYF
>NA|TRBJ2-7|NA|TRBV7-9
TGTGCCAGCAGCAGAGGGTCTTACGAGCAGTACTTC
CASSRGSYEQYF
>TRBD2|TRBJ2-7|NA|TRBV19
TGTGCCAGTAGTATGCAAGCGGGGGGGCGTTACGAGCAGTACTTC
CASSMQAGGRYEQYF
>TRBD1|TRBJ2-2|NA|TRBV4-2
TGTGCCAGCAGCCAGCATAGACAGGGATCCACCGGGGAGCTGTTTTTT
CASSQHRQGSTGELFF
>TRBD2|TRBJ2-5|NA|TRBV11-2
TGTGCCAGCAGCCCCGGGACTAGCGGGGGGGCCTGGGAGACCCAGTACTTC
CASSPGTSGGAWETQYF
>TRBD2|TRBJ2-5|few|TRBV11-2
TGTGCCAGCAGGGCCTGGGGGGGAAGGCAAGAGACCCAGTACTTC
CASRAWGGRQETQYF
>TRBD2|TRBJ2-3|NA|TRBV6-6
TGTGCCAGCAGTTACGATGCGGGGGGGCTTACAGATACGCAGTATTTT
CASSYDAGGLTDTQYF
>NA|TRBJ1-6|NA|TRBV5-1
TGCGCCAGCAGCTATGACGGTACAGGGCCTAATTCACCCCTCCACTTT
CASSYDGTGPNSPLHF
>NA|TRBJ2-7|NA|TRBV25-1
TGTGCCAGCAGTGAAGGTTTTGGGGCCTACGAGCAGTACTTC
CASSEGFGAYEQYF
>TRBD1|TRBJ2-7|NA|TRBV23-1
TGCGCCAGCAGTCAGAAAGGACAGGGGGCCTACGAGCAGTACTTC
CASSQKGQGAYEQYF
>NA|TRBJ2-3|NA|TRBV5-1
TGCGCCAGCAGCCCCCCTATTGGGGTAAGCACAGATACGCAGTATTTT
CASSPPIGVSTDTQYF